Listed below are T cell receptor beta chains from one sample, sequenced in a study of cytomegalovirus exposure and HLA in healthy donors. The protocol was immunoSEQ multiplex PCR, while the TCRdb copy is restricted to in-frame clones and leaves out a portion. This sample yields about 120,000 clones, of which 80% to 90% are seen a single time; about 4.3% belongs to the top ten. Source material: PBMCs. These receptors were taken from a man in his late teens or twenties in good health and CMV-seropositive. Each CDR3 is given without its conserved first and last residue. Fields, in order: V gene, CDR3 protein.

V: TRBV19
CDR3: ASSTRPEGGNQPQH

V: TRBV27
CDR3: ASSPVGRIRSYEQY

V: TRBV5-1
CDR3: ASSLNPSGTYGYT

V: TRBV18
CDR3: ASSPADRGSGYT

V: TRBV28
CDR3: ASSLYTGAPAGAF

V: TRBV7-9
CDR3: ASSFSGEYNEQF

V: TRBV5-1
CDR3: ASSLGPVAGPSQETQY

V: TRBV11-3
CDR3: ASSPGGMNTGELF

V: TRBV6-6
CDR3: ASSYSTGSGNTIY

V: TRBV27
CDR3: ASSATADTRNEQF

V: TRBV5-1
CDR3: ASSLGTSGADTQY

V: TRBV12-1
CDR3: ASSYGQVSTDTQY

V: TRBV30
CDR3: AWSVQGTSPDTQY

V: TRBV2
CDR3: ASGGGAYYGYT

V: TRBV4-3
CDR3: ASSRGQGSGDTQY

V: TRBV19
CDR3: ASSLQGVHSGNTIY

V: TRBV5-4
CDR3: ASSLWAVDRGVDEQF

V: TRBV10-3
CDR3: ATTGGGHGYT

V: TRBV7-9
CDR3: ASSLGLRTAATGELF

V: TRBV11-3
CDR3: AGGGGHLYEQY

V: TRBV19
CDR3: ASSPPRGQLLDTQY

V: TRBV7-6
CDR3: ASSLASVTDTQY

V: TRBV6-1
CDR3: ASSEATGLRGVGNKAF

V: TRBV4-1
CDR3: ASSQFGQGIYGYT

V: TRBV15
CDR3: ATSADRLAGGGETQY

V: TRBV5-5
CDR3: ASSLRVGTGGYEQY

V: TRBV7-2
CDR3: ASSLAPEAAGELF

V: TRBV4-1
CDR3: ASSQGGTDYNEQF

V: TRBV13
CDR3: ASSLRDRGYEQY

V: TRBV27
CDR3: ASSLYRGTDTQY

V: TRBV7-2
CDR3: ASSAAQSTYEQY

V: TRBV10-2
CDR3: ASSDYSNQPQH

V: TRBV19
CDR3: ASSIPGGWTDYGYT

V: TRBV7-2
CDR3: ASSLWSWQEDTEAF

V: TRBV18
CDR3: ASSPRQGSPLH

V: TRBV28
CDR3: ASSSPTGTGIYEQY

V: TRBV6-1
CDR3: ASSGWGLYTWTEAF